Following are 20 T cell receptor beta chains from one sample sequenced in a study of PD-L1 blockade in urothelial cancer. Repertoires were generated with immunoSEQ multiplex PCR, while TCRdb's copy carries only in-frame clones and drops some. The sample lists 85,000 to 90,000 clones, 90% seen once, with 7.5% to 10% in the top ten. The sample was PBMCs, taken around atezolizumab (anti-PD-L1) treatment. All receptors derive from a man in his sixties with urothelial cancer.

This rearrangement joins TRBV9 to TRBJ2-5, with TRBD2 identical over 11 bases. This CDR3 has 16 residues. Germline CDR1 SGDLS, CDR2 YYNGEE. V lost 1 base and J lost 5; bases outside the gene matches: 7. Here the CDR3 DNA reads TGTGCCAGCAGCGTAACGGGACTAGCGGTAGAGGAGACCCAGTACTTC. Protein product: CASSVTGLAVEETQYF. Full variable domain (rest looked up from reference TRBV9 and TRBJ2-5): DSGVTQTPKHLITATGQRVTLRCSPRSGDLSVYWYQQSLDQGLQFLIQYYNGEERAKGNILERFSAQQFPDLHSELNLSSLELGDSALYFCASSVTGLAVEETQYFGPGTRLLVL.

This chain connects TRBV19 to TRBJ2-1, with 7 bases that match TRBD2. V gave up 7 bases and J gave up 0 bases; unmatched junction bases: 3. CDR1 LNHDA and CDR2 SQIVND come from the germline V gene (reference sequence). The CDR3 covers 14 residues. DNA of the CDR3: TGTGCCAGTAAAGCGGGGAGCTCCTACAATGAGCAGTTCTTC. Translating gives CASKAGSSYNEQFF.

This chain connects TRBV7-9 to TRBJ2-4; D possibly corresponds to TRBD1 (6 bases). This CDR3 comprises 15 residues. Trimming removed 5 bases from V and 2 bases from J, with 13 bases in between. The germline CDR1 and CDR2 sequences are SEHNR and FQNEAQ (reference sequence). The CDR3, as DNA: TGTGCCAGCAGCCCCTTGGGGGCGCCCAAAAACATTCAGTACTTC. Residues: CASSPLGAPKNIQYF.

This sequence joins TRBV30 and TRBJ2-1, with D uncertain. The CDR3 has 13 residues. Between the trimmed V and J ends, which lost 3 bases and 10 bases, there was a span of 16 bases. Per the germline V gene, CDR1 is GTSNPN and CDR2 is SVGIG (reference sequence). The CDR3 here is CAWRLVGVREQFF. CDR3 nucleotide sequence: TGTGCCTGGAGATTAGTAGGCGTGCGGGAGCAGTTCTTC.

This sequence joins TRBV27 and TRBJ2-1; 9 nucleotides match TRBD2. With 7 bases clipped from V and 5 bases from J, the junction kept 9 bases outside the gene matches. This CDR3 contains 15 residues. Germline V gene sequence: CDR1 MNHEY, CDR2 SMNVEV (reference sequence). CDR3: CASTFGRGGNNEQFF. The CDR3 DNA reads as TGTGCCAGCACCTTCGGGCGGGGGGGGAACAATGAGCAGTTCTTC.

The chain has TRBV7-2 and TRBJ2-7; maybe TRBD2 (7 bases). This CDR3 has 17 residues. V lost 5 bases, J lost 3 bases, and 23 bases lay in between. Looked up from germline, CDR1 is SGHTA and CDR2 is FQGNSA. The CDR3 protein is CASSRRTAGPENYEQYF. The CDR3 bases are TGTGCCAGCAGCCGCCGGACAGCGGGGCCCGAAAACTACGAGCAGTACTTC.

The chain recombines TRBV6-5 with TRBJ2-4, with D unclear. Germline V gives CDR1 MNHEY, CDR2 SVGAGI. The ends were cut back, 4 bases at V and 0 bases at J, with 10 bases in the middle. This CDR3 region has 15 residues. The CDR3 DNA follows: TGTGCCAGCAGTTCCCAACAGCTAGCCAAAAACATTCAGTACTTC. Its protein product is CASSSQQLAKNIQYF.

CDR3 residues: CASSESGTAEAFF. In nucleotides, the CDR3 is TGCGCCAGCAGTGAGTCCGGGACAGCTGAAGCTTTCTTT. The chain recombines TRBV10-1 with TRBJ1-1; 7 bases align to TRBD1. Germline lookup yields CDR1 WNHNN and CDR2 SYGVQD (reference sequence). V lost 0 bases to trimming and J lost 6 bases; unmatched junction nucleotides: 1. The CDR3 is made up of 13 amino acids.

Of note for this clone: Distinct nucleotide sequences in the sample also encode this CDR3. The chain is built from TRBV9 and TRBJ2-1; D is perhaps TRBD2 (5 bases). V lost 3 bases to trimming and J lost 5 bases, with 9 bases between them. Germline CDR1 is SGDLS and CDR2 is YYNGEE. This CDR3 contains 13 residues. The CDR3 region is CASSAGLDNEQFF. The CDR3 nucleotides read TGTGCCAGCAGCGCCGGACTTGACAATGAGCAGTTCTTC.

This clone has a single count. The rearrangement uses TRBV5-6 and TRBJ2-7; tentative D call: TRBD2 (5 bases). V was trimmed by 3 bases and J by 4 bases, leaving 11 bases between them. The length of the CDR3 is 13 residues. Germline V lookup: CDR1 SGHDT, CDR2 YYEEEE. CDR3 sequence reads: CASSWAGGYEQYF. DNA of the CDR3: TGTGCCAGCAGCTGGGCGGGCGGGTACGAGCAGTACTTC.

The chain employs TRBV6-6 and TRBJ1-2; D call uncertain. This CDR3 spans 12 amino acids. The germline V gene has CDR1 MNHNY and CDR2 SVGAGI (reference sequence). Trimming cost V 8 bases and J 2 bases, with 9 bases left between them. The CDR3 reads CASSPPNYGYTF. The CDR3 DNA sequence: TGTGCCAGCTCCCCCCCGAACTATGGCTACACCTTC.

The chain joins TRBV9 to TRBJ2-1, with TRBD2 as a possible D gene (5 bases). CDR3 length equals 15 residues. Between the trimmed V and J ends, which lost 0 bases and 6 bases, there was a span of 13 bases. Germline values: CDR1 SGDLS, CDR2 YYNGEE. The CDR3 bases are TGTGCCAGCAGCGTAGTGTCTAGCTCCGGCAATGAGCAGTTCTTC. Its protein is CASSVVSSSGNEQFF.

V gene TRBV6-7 combines with J gene TRBJ2-1; TRBD1 aligns across 8 bases. TRBV6-7 counts as an open reading frame of uncertain function. Losses at the gene ends were 0 bases for V and 15 bases for J; bases not matched to a gene: 19. The CDR3 extends over 17 amino acids. The CDR3 reads CASSYSSTTGALYHRFF. The CDR3 nucleotides read TGTGCCAGCAGTTACTCGTCAACGACAGGGGCCCTCTATCACCGGTTCTTC.

The chain employs TRBV19 and TRBJ1-2; D not certain. This CDR3 has 15 amino acids. In germline, CDR1 is LNHDA, CDR2 SQIVND (reference sequence). V was shortened by 6 bases and J by 0 bases, with 14 bases between the two germline ends. The CDR3 protein is CASSPPGGANYGYTF. CDR3 DNA: TGTGCCAGTAGCCCCCCCGGAGGTGCTAACTATGGCTACACCTTC. The variable domain in full, with the rest retrieved from reference TRBV19 and TRBJ1-2, is DGGITQSPKYLFRKEGQNVTLSCEQNLNHDAMYWYRQDPGQGLRLIYYSQIVNDFQKGDIAEGYSVSREKKESFPLTVTSAQKNPTAFYLCASSPPGGANYGYTFGSGTRLTVV.

J is TRBJ2-7 and V is TRBV9; 8 bases align to TRBD1. The CDR3 has 15 residues. Trimming removed 3 bases from V and 2 bases from J; junction bases left unmatched: 7. Germline V CDR1 and CDR2: SGDLS, YYNGEE. CDR3 coding DNA: TGTGCCAGCAGCGCCCGGACAGGGCACACCTACGAGCAGTACTTC. This translates into CASSARTGHTYEQYF.

V gene TRBV2 combines with J gene TRBJ2-7; 8 nucleotides line up with TRBD1. Germline lookup yields CDR1 SNHLY and CDR2 FYNNEI. The CDR3 totals 13 residues. Trimming cost V 10 bases and J 9 bases; bases outside gene matches: 14. The DNA for the CDR3 is TGTGCCACGGGGAGAGAGACAGGGGAGGTGCAGTACTTC. Its translation is CATGRETGEVQYF.

This clone showed up just once. The chain has TRBV5-4 and TRBJ2-5, with 7 bases aligning to TRBD1. Germline loops: CDR1 SGHNT, CDR2 YYREEE (reference sequence). Trimming cost V 0 bases and J 2 bases; bases outside gene matches: 7. The CDR3 totals 16 residues. The DNA of the CDR3 is TGTGCCAGCAGCTTGGGAGGGGGCGGAGGACAAGAGACCCAGTACTTC. Translating gives CASSLGGGGGQETQYF.

The CDR3 reads CASSLGQGWSTEAFF. The CDR3 nucleotides read TGTGCCAGCAGCTTAGGACAGGGGTGGAGCACTGAAGCTTTCTTT. The V call is TRBV7-9, the J call TRBJ1-1; 8 bases fit TRBD1. The ends lost 1 base at V and 4 bases at J; junction bases unmatched: 5. This CDR3 has 15 residues. From germline, CDR1 is SEHNR and CDR2 FQNEAQ (reference sequence).

The chain has TRBV19 and TRBJ2-5, with D uncertain. Trimming removed 8 bases at V and 1 base at J, with 8 bases between. Per germline, CDR1 LNHDA and CDR2 SQIVND (reference sequence). This CDR3 region has 12 residues. CDR3 in amino acids: CASSAGQETQYF. CDR3 bases: TGTGCCAGTTCGGCAGGCCAAGAGACCCAGTACTTC.

The chain is built from TRBV10-2 and TRBJ2-5; the match to TRBD2 covers 11 bases. The V segment lost 1 base and the J segment 2 bases; nucleotides outside the gene matches: 3. CDR1 is WSHSY and CDR2 is SAAADI in the germline V gene. The CDR3 loop spans 16 amino acids. CDR3 in amino acids: CASSEWIAGGQETQYF. As DNA, the CDR3 is TGCGCCAGCAGTGAGTGGATAGCGGGAGGGCAAGAGACCCAGTACTTC.